The 27 T cell receptor beta chains in this list originate from one sample, sequenced in a study of shared clonotypes between healthy human individuals. TCRdb keeps only in-frame clones here, not all; method: immunoSEQ multiplex PCR. The sample includes 2 million to 2.5 million clones, approximately 96% of them seen just once. Sequenced sample: naive CD4+ T cells sorted from blood. Sample subset: CD45RA+ positively selected. The receptor set was obtained from a man between 18 and 35 years old in good health.

The chain joins TRBV2 to TRBJ2-1; unclear D gene. Trimming cost V 4 bases and J 0 bases, with 4 bases left between them. Germline V lookup: CDR1 SNHLY, CDR2 FYNNEI. This CDR3 spans 13 amino acids. Written as DNA, the CDR3 is TGTGCCAGCAGTGCGAGCTCCTACAATGAGCAGTTCTTC. It specifies CASSASSYNEQFF.

The CDR3 sequence: CASTDRRPFRGTGELFF. The CDR3 DNA reads as TGCGCCAGCACCGACAGAAGACCGTTCCGAGGCACCGGGGAGCTGTTTTTT. V gene TRBV10-1 combines with J gene TRBJ2-2; D is perhaps TRBD1 (5 bases). The length of the CDR3 is 17 residues. V lost 7 bases to trimming and J lost 4 bases, with 22 bases between them. The germline CDR1 and CDR2 sequences are WNHNN and SYGVQD (reference sequence).

This chain joins TRBV6-6 and TRBJ2-5, with 8 bases aligning to TRBD1. V lost 8 bases and J lost 3; bases outside the gene matches: 14. Germline V gives CDR1 MNHNY, CDR2 SVGAGI (reference sequence). This CDR3 region has 16 residues. The CDR3 reads CASLPKGTGRKETQYF. The DNA for the CDR3 is TGTGCCAGCCTCCCAAAGGGGACAGGTCGGAAAGAGACCCAGTACTTC.

The chain employs TRBV7-9 and TRBJ2-3, with D tentatively TRBD2 (6 bases). Germline V CDR1 and CDR2: SEHNR, FQNEAQ (reference sequence). With 8 bases removed from V and 2 bases from J, the gap between germline ends came to 14 bases. CDR3 length equals 14 residues. The CDR3 nucleotides are TGTGCCAGCCGGGGGTGGAGAGACACAGATACGCAGTATTTT. It yields the protein CASRGWRDTDTQYF.

The rearrangement joins TRBV15 to TRBJ1-6; a weak D match, TRBD1 (5 bases). From germline, CDR1 is LNHNV and CDR2 YYDKDF (reference sequence). Between the trimmed V and J ends, which lost 0 bases and 11 bases, there was a span of 14 bases. There are 15 residues in the CDR3. CDR3: CATSRDIDSQAPLHF. DNA for the CDR3: TGTGCCACCAGCAGAGATATCGACAGTCAAGCACCCCTCCACTTT.

This chain links TRBV9 with TRBJ1-1; D ambiguous. This CDR3 has 13 residues. V dropped 4 bases and J dropped 1 base, with 8 bases sitting between them. Germline loops: CDR1 SGDLS, CDR2 YYNGEE. CDR3 loop: CASSTNTNTEAFF. The CDR3 region has the DNA TGTGCCAGCAGCACGAACACGAACACTGAAGCTTTCTTT.

The chain recombines TRBV4-1 with TRBJ2-2; no definite D call. Deletions cut 4 bases from V and 5 bases from J, with 8 bases between. Germline assignment: CDR1 MGHRA and CDR2 YSYEKL. This CDR3 region has 13 residues. For the CDR3, the DNA is TGCGCCAGCAGCCGCATCTTGACCGGGGAGCTGTTTTTT. Translating it yields CASSRILTGELFF.

V is TRBV11-2 and J is TRBJ2-7, with D unresolved. Germline CDR1 is SGHAT and CDR2 is FQNNGV. V was cut by 2 bases and J by 6 bases, with 11 bases left in between. This CDR3 is 13 amino acids long. CDR3 protein: CASSLIPGGEQYF. The CDR3, as DNA: TGTGCCAGCAGCTTAATTCCCGGCGGCGAGCAGTACTTC.

The gene calls are TRBV4-1 and TRBJ2-1; the D call may be TRBD1 or TRBD2 (6 bases each). CDR1 is MGHRA and CDR2 is YSYEKL in the germline V gene. Trimming left V 1 base short and J 5 bases short, with 15 bases between. The CDR3 extends over 16 amino acids. The CDR3 nucleotides are TGCGCCAGCAGCCAAGGAGGGGGGAATGTAAACAATGAGCAGTTCTTC. Translated: CASSQGGGNVNNEQFF.

This clone appeared a single time. This chain connects TRBV30 to TRBJ1-2; D is unresolved. The CDR3 spans 12 residues. From germline, CDR1 is GTSNPN and CDR2 SVGIG (reference sequence). Deletions cut 2 bases from V and 8 bases from J, with 12 bases between. CDR3: CAWSYSSVGYTF. The CDR3 DNA reads TGTGCCTGGAGTTACAGTTCCGTAGGCTACACCTTC.

The rearrangement joins TRBV10-3 to TRBJ2-7; no reliable D call. The CDR3 consists of 14 residues. The germline CDR1 and CDR2 sequences are ENHRY and SYGVKD. V was pared by 2 bases and J by 2 bases, with 10 bases between. CDR3 nucleotides: TGTGCCATCAGTGAGGACACCATAACCTACGAGCAGTACTTC. Protein: CAISEDTITYEQYF.

The V and J genes are TRBV25-1 and TRBJ1-2; 9 nucleotides match TRBD1. Trimming at V came to 1 base and at J to 1 base, leaving 4 bases not matched to a gene. The CDR3 length is 16 residues. Germline V gene data show CDR1 as MGHDK and CDR2 as SYGVNS. The CDR3: CASSESGTGINYGYTF. The DNA of the CDR3 is TGTGCCAGCAGTGAATCTGGGACAGGGATTAACTATGGCTACACCTTC.

The CDR3, as DNA: TGTGCCAGCAGCTCGAGTTCATCGCCTCCCAGGGGTGAGCAGTTCTTC. Amino acid sequence: CASSSSSSPPRGEQFF. This chain joins TRBV5-5 and TRBJ2-1; tentatively, D is TRBD1 (6 bases). Trimming took off 3 bases at V and 9 bases at J, with 22 bases between the two ends. Germline values: CDR1 SGHKS, CDR2 YYEKEE (reference sequence). The CDR3 sequence is 16 residues long. The entire variable domain, with the rest obtained from reference TRBV5-5 and TRBJ2-1, is as follows: DAGVTQSPTHLIKTRGQQVTLRCSPISGHKSVSWYQQVLGQGPQFIFQYYEKEERGRGNFPDRFSARQFPNYSSELNVNALLLGDSALYLCASSSSSSPPRGEQFFGPGTRLTVL.

The J gene is TRBJ2-3, the V gene TRBV7-6; TRBD1 is a possible D gene (6 bases). V was shortened by 1 base and J by 6 bases, with 14 bases between the two germline ends. Germline CDR1 and CDR2: SGHVS and FNYEAQ. The CDR3 is 15 residues long. The CDR3 region has the DNA TGTGCCAGCAGCTTAGTCTCAGGGGTTCGCGATACGCAGTATTTT. This sequence encodes CASSLVSGVRDTQYF.

About this clone itself: Other DNA sequences from this sample encode an identical CDR3 as well. This chain connects TRBV18 to TRBJ1-1, with D unresolved. Germline values: CDR1 KGHSH, CDR2 LQKENI. The CDR3 is made up of 13 amino acids. Trimming removed 3 bases from V and 5 bases from J, with 10 bases in between. CDR3 DNA sequence: TGTGCCAGCTCACCGGAGGGTCGGACTGAAGCTTTCTTT. This encodes CASSPEGRTEAFF.

The V and J genes are TRBV5-4 and TRBJ2-7; perhaps TRBD2 as D (6 bases). V was shortened by 2 bases and J by 1 base, with 13 bases between the two germline ends. In germline, CDR1 is SGHNT, CDR2 YYREEE (reference sequence). The CDR3 spans 15 residues. The CDR3 reads CASSFVGLGSYEQYF. The CDR3 nucleotides are TGTGCCAGCAGCTTTGTGGGACTGGGGTCCTACGAGCAGTACTTC.

CDR3 sequence reads: CASSEPTGNSGNTIYF. The CDR3, as DNA: TGCGCCAGCAGCGAGCCAACAGGAAACTCTGGAAACACCATATATTTT. J is TRBJ1-3 and V is TRBV4-1; a possible D gene is TRBD1 (5 bases). V dropped 5 bases and J dropped 0 bases, with 14 bases sitting between them. Germline CDR1 is MGHRA and CDR2 is YSYEKL. CDR3 length: 16 amino acids.

The chain combines TRBV19 with TRBJ2-2; D gene uncertain. Germline CDR1 reads LNHDA; CDR2 reads SQIVND (reference sequence). The CDR3 runs 18 residues. The germline V and J ends were trimmed by 5 bases and 3 bases, with 22 bases remaining between them. The CDR3, as DNA: TGTGCCAGTAGTTCGGGTCTAGTAAGGCGTGGGGACACCGGGGAGCTGTTTTTT. It translates to CASSSGLVRRGDTGELFF.

The chain recombines TRBV11-2 with TRBJ2-3, with 9 bases that match TRBD2. V shed 5 bases and J 6 bases; nucleotides not matched to a gene: 12. The CDR3 totals 16 residues. CDR1 and CDR2 (germline): SGHAT, FQNNGV. The CDR3 DNA follows: TGTGCCAGCAGCACGACTAGCGGCGCAAGTGTCGATACGCAGTATTTT. This encodes CASSTTSGASVDTQYF. Filled out from reference TRBV11-2 and TRBJ2-3, the complete variable domain reads EAGVAQSPRYKIIEKRQSVAFWCNPISGHATLYWYQQILGQGPKLLIQFQNNGVVDDSQLPKDRFSAERLKGVDSTLKIQPAKLEDSAVYLCASSTTSGASVDTQYFGPGTRLTVL.

As regards this clone: The same CDR3 is also encoded by other DNA sequences in this sample. The rearrangement uses TRBV30 and TRBJ2-7, with TRBD1 matching 9 bases. J was trimmed by 1 base and V by 5 bases; bases with no gene match: 0. The CDR3 length is 12 residues. Germline CDR1 GTSNPN, CDR2 SVGIG (reference sequence). In DNA form, the CDR3 reads TGTGCCTGGGGGACAGGGTCCTACGAGCAGTACTTC. Translation: CAWGTGSYEQYF.

This sequence joins TRBV6-1 and TRBJ2-1, with TRBD1 matching 9 bases. The germline V gene encodes CDR1 MNHNS and CDR2 SASEGT. CDR3 length: 21 residues. With V trimmed by 0 bases and J by 2 bases, 17 bases remained unmatched. CDR3 residues: CASSEAHIPKTGTGTYNEQFF. For the CDR3, the DNA is TGTGCCAGCAGTGAAGCCCATATCCCCAAGACCGGGACAGGGACCTACAATGAGCAGTTCTTC.

The CDR3 spells CASSAGTSGIFHYEQYF. The CDR3 DNA sequence: TGTGCCAGCTCGGCCGGGACTAGCGGGATTTTCCACTACGAGCAGTACTTC. This chain joins TRBV18 and TRBJ2-7, with 13 bases matching TRBD2. The ends lost 6 bases at V and 3 bases at J; junction bases unmatched: 11. The CDR3 totals 17 residues. Germline assignment: CDR1 KGHSH and CDR2 LQKENI.

The chain is built from TRBV18 and TRBJ2-6; no definite D call. The germline gives CDR1 KGHSH, CDR2 LQKENI. Trimming removed 2 bases from V and 0 bases from J, with 11 bases in between. The CDR3 is made up of 17 amino acids. CDR3 in amino acids: CASSPIRWSSGANVLTF. The DNA of the CDR3 is TGTGCCAGCTCACCAATAAGGTGGTCCTCTGGGGCCAACGTCCTGACTTTC.

This clone has only one observation. This sequence joins TRBV28 and TRBJ2-1, with D hard to call. The germline V gene encodes CDR1 MDHEN and CDR2 SYDVKM. CDR3 length: 11 amino acids. Trimming took off 3 bases at V and 5 bases at J, with 2 bases between the two ends. CDR3 region: CASSLDNEQFF. The CDR3 DNA sequence: TGTGCCAGCAGTTTGGACAATGAGCAGTTCTTC.

The chain recombines TRBV18 with TRBJ1-1; unclear D gene. Germline loops: CDR1 KGHSH, CDR2 LQKENI. The CDR3 length is 12 residues. The ends were cut back, 3 bases at V and 7 bases at J, with 9 bases in the middle. DNA of the CDR3: TGTGCCAGCTCACCTCGGGTTTATGAAGCTTTCTTT. It encodes CASSPRVYEAFF.

V usage is TRBV11-3 and J usage is TRBJ2-2, with D tentatively TRBD1 or TRBD2 (6 bases each). Germline CDR1 is SGHNT and CDR2 is YENEEA. Trimming took 1 base from V and 1 from J, leaving 16 bases between them. This CDR3 is 18 amino acids long. This chain's CDR3 is CASSLGRYEGGNTGELFF. CDR3 coding DNA: TGTGCCAGCAGCTTAGGGCGATACGAGGGGGGGAACACCGGGGAGCTGTTTTTT.

The chain recombines TRBV10-1 with TRBJ1-5; no firm D call. CDR1 is WNHNN, CDR2 SYGVQD, per germline (reference sequence). This CDR3 is 13 amino acids long. V lost 1 base to trimming and J lost 7 bases, with 8 bases between them. The CDR3 here is CASSEFGSQPQHF. The CDR3 DNA follows: TGCGCCAGCAGTGAGTTTGGTTCCCAGCCCCAGCATTTT.